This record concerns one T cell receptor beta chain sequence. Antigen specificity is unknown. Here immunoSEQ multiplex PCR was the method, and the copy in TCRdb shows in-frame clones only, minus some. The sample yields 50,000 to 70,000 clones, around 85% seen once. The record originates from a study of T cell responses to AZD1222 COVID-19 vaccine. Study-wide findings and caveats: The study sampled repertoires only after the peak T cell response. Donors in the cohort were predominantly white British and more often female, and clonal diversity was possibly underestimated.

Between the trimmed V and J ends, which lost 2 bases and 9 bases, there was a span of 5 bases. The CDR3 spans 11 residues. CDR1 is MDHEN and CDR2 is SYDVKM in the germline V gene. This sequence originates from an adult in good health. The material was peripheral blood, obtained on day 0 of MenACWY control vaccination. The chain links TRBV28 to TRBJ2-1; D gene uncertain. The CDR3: CASSLRFEQFF. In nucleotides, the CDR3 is TGTGCCAGCAGTTTACGGTTTGAGCAGTTCTTC.